A selection of T cell receptor beta chains follows, all from one sample in a study of blood T cell repertoires in COVID-19. Produced via immunoSEQ multiplex PCR; TCRdb's table is partial and in-frame only. The table records around 180,000 clones, 88% of them present only once. Material: peripheral blood. Receptors were obtained from a man aged 60 to 75 with acute or convalescent COVID-19. CDR3s include the opening cysteine and the closing phenylalanine or tryptophan.

j_call: TRBJ1-2; v_call: TRBV19; cdr3_aa: CASSIPGQGAGYGYTF
j_call: TRBJ2-1; v_call: TRBV5-1; cdr3_aa: CASSLSQGADEQFF
j_call: TRBJ2-3; v_call: TRBV15; cdr3_aa: CATSRARSGPDTQYF
j_call: TRBJ2-3; v_call: TRBV6-2/TRBV6-3; cdr3_aa: CASSEGLAGAYDTQYF
j_call: TRBJ1-4; v_call: TRBV7-3; cdr3_aa: CASSLINGEKLFF
j_call: TRBJ1-1; v_call: TRBV4-2; cdr3_aa: CASSQGPGTSNTEAFF
j_call: TRBJ2-3; v_call: TRBV19; cdr3_aa: CASSIDRDLADTQYF
j_call: TRBJ1-2; v_call: TRBV25-1; cdr3_aa: CASSELTGNYGYTF
j_call: TRBJ1-3; v_call: TRBV30; cdr3_aa: CAWSPQGSGNTIYF
j_call: TRBJ2-2; v_call: TRBV6-4; cdr3_aa: CASKVDRDESGELFF
j_call: TRBJ1-5; v_call: TRBV3-1/TRBV3-2; cdr3_aa: CASSQGHAGQPQHF
j_call: TRBJ1-1; v_call: TRBV27; cdr3_aa: CASRGRQGGTEAFF
j_call: TRBJ1-2; v_call: TRBV11-3; cdr3_aa: CASSFGDRDLTF
j_call: TRBJ2-3; v_call: TRBV5-1; cdr3_aa: CASSPAGGPTDTQYF
j_call: TRBJ2-3; v_call: TRBV29-1; cdr3_aa: CSVESGRAGADTQYF
j_call: TRBJ1-2; v_call: TRBV2; cdr3_aa: CASRAYGYTF